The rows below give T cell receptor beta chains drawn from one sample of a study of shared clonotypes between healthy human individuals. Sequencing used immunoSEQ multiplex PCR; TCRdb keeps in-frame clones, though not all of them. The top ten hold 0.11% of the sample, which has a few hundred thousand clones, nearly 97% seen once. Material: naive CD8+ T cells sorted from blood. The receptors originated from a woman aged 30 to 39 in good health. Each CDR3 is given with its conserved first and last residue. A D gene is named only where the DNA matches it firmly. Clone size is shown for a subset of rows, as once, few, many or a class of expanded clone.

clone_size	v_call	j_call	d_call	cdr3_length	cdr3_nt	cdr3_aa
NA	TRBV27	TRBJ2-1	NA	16	TGTGCCAGCAGTTTGACTTTCCCCAGTGTTACTGGTGAGCAGTTCTTC	CASSLTFPSVTGEQFF
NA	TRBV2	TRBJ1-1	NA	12	TGTGCCAGCAGGACCCCGGGATATGAAGCTTTCTTT	CASRTPGYEAFF
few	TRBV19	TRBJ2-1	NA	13	TGTGCCAGTGGTCGGGGAGGGGGGAATGAGCAGTTCTTC	CASGRGGGNEQFF
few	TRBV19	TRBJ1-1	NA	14	TGTGCCAGTAGTATAGTAGGCGAGGGGACTGAAGCTTTCTTT	CASSIVGEGTEAFF
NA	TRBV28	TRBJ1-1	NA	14	TGTGCCAGCAGTTTAGTAGGGGAATTGACTGAAGCTTTCTTT	CASSLVGELTEAFF
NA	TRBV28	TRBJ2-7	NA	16	TGTGCCAGCAGTTTAATCTCCACAGGGTCTAGCAACGAGCAGTACTTC	CASSLISTGSSNEQYF
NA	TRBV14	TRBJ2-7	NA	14	TGTGCCAGCAGCCAAATTGAAAGCTCCTCCGAGCAGTACTTC	CASSQIESSSEQYF
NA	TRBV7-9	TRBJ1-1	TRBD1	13	TGTGCCAGCAGGACAGGGGGCATAACTGAAGCTTTCTTT	CASRTGGITEAFF
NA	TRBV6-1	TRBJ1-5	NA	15	TGTGCCAGCAGTGAAGTGGACAGTAGGAATCAGCCCCAGCATTTT	CASSEVDSRNQPQHF
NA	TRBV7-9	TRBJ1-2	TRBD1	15	TGTGCCAGCAGCGCCCAAGACAGGGAGGGCTATGGCTACACCTTC	CASSAQDREGYGYTF
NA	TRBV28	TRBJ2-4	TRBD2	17	TGTGCCAGCAGTTTTGTGGGACTAGCGGCCGTTGCGGACATTCAGTACTTC	CASSFVGLAAVADIQYF
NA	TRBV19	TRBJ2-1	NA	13	TGTGCCACCGAGGGGGGGGCCTACAATGAGCAGTTCTTC	CATEGGAYNEQFF
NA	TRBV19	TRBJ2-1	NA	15	TGTGCCAGTAGTATAGCTCGGGACCCGTACAATGAGCAGTTCTTC	CASSIARDPYNEQFF
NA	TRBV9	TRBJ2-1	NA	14	TGTGCCAGCAGCGTAGCGGGGGGCAACAATGAGCAGTTCTTC	CASSVAGGNNEQFF
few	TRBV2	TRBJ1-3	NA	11	TGTGCCAGCATAGGTGGAAACACCATATATTTT	CASIGGNTIYF
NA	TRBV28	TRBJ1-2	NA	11	TGTGCCAGCAGTATAAGTCACAGCTACACCTTC	CASSISHSYTF
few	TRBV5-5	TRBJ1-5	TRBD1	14	TGTGCCAGCAGCCCGGGACAGGGAAATCAGCCCCAGCATTTT	CASSPGQGNQPQHF
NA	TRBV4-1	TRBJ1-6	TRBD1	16	TGCGCCAGCAGCCAAGATGGGACAGGGGGCCATTCACCCCTCCACTTT	CASSQDGTGGHSPLHF
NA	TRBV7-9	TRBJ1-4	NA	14	TGTGCCAGCAGCCGGGAGGGCCGCGCTGAAAAACTGTTTTTT	CASSREGRAEKLFF
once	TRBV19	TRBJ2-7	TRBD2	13	TGTGCCAGTTCTGGACTAGCCTCCTACGAGCAGTACTTC	CASSGLASYEQYF
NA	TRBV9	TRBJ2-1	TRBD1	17	TGTGCCAGCAGCGTGGACGGGACAGGGTATACCTACAATGAGCAGTTCTTC	CASSVDGTGYTYNEQFF
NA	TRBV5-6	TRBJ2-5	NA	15	TGTGCCAGCAGCCCAGGGACTCTAGTCGGTCAGACCCAGTACTTC	CASSPGTLVGQTQYF
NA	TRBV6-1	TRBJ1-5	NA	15	TGTGCCAGCAGTGATTGGGGGTATAGCAATCAGCCCCAGCATTTT	CASSDWGYSNQPQHF
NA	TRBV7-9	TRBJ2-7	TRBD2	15	TGTGCCAGCAGCTTGGCACTAGCGGAAACCTACGAGCAGTACTTC	CASSLALAETYEQYF
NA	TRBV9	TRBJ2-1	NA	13	TGTGCCAGCAGCGTAGGACAGTCCAATGAGCAGTTCTTC	CASSVGQSNEQFF
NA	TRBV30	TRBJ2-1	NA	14	TGTGCCTGGACCCCCCAGGTACTTACAGATGAGCAGTTCTTC	CAWTPQVLTDEQFF
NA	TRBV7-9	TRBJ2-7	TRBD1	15	TGTGCCAGCAGCCTCGGGACAGGGGTTACCTACGAGCAGTACTTC	CASSLGTGVTYEQYF
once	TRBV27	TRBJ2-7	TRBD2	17	TGTGCCAGCAGTTTATACAGCGTGGCTAGCGGGCCCCTAGAGCAGTACTTC	CASSLYSVASGPLEQYF
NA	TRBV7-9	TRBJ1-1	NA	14	TGTGCCAGCAGCCCGCGGACCGGAGGGACTGAAGCTTTCTTT	CASSPRTGGTEAFF
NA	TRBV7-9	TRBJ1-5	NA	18	TGTGCCAGCAGCCCGGGAGGGCCTCTAGCCGGGGCGCGTCAGCCCCAGCATTTT	CASSPGGPLAGARQPQHF
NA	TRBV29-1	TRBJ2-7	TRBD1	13	TGCAGCGTTGCTGCAGGGGGACCCTACGAGCAGTACTTC	CSVAAGGPYEQYF
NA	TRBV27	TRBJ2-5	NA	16	TGTGCCAGCAGTTTCGGGATCGGGGGGCTCCAAGAGACCCAGTACTTC	CASSFGIGGLQETQYF
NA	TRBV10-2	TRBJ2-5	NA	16	TGCGCCAGCAGTGAGGGGCCCCATGATAGCGCAGAGACCCAGTACTTC	CASSEGPHDSAETQYF
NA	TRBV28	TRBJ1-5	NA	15	TGTGCCAGCAGTTACAGGGCTATTAGCAATCAGCCCCAGCATTTT	CASSYRAISNQPQHF
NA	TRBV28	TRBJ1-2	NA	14	TGTGCCAGCAGCCGACTCGTCGGTTACTATGGCTACACCTTC	CASSRLVGYYGYTF
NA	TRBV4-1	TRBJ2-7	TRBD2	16	TGCGCCAGCAGCCGCGGCGGGACTAGCCTAGACTACGAGCAGTACTTC	CASSRGGTSLDYEQYF
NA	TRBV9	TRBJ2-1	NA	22	TGTGCCAGCAGCCACCCCCAGAACCGGGACAGGGAATTCGACGGGAGGGGGCATGAGCAGTTCTTC	CASSHPQNRDREFDGRGHEQFF
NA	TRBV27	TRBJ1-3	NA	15	TGTGCCAGCAGTTTGATAGGGAGCTCTGGAAACACCATATATTTT	CASSLIGSSGNTIYF
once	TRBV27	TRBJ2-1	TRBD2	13	TGTGCCAGCGGGCTAGCGGGAGGGCAAGAGCAGTTCTTC	CASGLAGGQEQFF
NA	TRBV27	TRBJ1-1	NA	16	TGTGCCAGCAGCCCACTCAGACGGGGTGGGACCACTGAAGCTTTCTTT	CASSPLRRGGTTEAFF